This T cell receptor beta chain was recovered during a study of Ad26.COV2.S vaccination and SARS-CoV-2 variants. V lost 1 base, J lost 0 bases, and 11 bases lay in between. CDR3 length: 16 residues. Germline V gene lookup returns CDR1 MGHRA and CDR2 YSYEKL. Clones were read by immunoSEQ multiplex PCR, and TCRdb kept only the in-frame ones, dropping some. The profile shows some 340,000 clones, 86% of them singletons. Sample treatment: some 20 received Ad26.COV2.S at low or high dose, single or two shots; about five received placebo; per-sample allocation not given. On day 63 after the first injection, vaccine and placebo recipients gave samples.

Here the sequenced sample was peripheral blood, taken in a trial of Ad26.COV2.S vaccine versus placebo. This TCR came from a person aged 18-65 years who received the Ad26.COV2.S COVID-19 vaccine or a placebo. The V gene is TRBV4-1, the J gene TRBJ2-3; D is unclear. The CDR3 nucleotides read TGCGCCAGCAGCCAAGGTTGGGGTGTTAGCACAGATACGCAGTATTTT. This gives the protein CASSQGWGVSTDTQYF.